A single sample gave rise to the 32 T cell receptor beta chains below, sequenced in a study of blood T cells in healthy people across ages. A second PCR, run for roughly 7 to 11 cycles, used a sample-barcoded 5' primer plus a J-beta primer mix. TCRdb reanalysed the 5' RACE reads using MiXCR and keeps one entry per CDR3 protein. This table has about 1.6 million distinct CDR3 sequences, 34% appearing once. The sequenced sample was blood. The source is a woman aged 25 to 39 in good health.

V and J are TRBV27 and TRBJ2-5; D uncertain. The CDR3 consists of 13 residues. CDR1 is MNHEY, CDR2 SMNVEV, per germline (reference sequence). Trimming pared 6 bases from V and 1 base from J, leaving 9 bases between. The CDR3 reads CASRKAFQETQYF. In DNA, the CDR3 is TGTGCCAGCAGGAAGGCCTTCCAAGAGACCCAGTACTTC.

The chain has TRBV4-1 and TRBJ1-1; maybe TRBD1 (5 bases). The CDR3 loop spans 14 amino acids. The V end was cut by 3 bases, the J end by 4 bases, with 12 bases between. Germline V lookup: CDR1 MGHRA, CDR2 YSYEKL. The CDR3 DNA follows: TGCGCCAGCAGCCACCAGACAGTGGGCACTGAAGCTTTCTTT. Translating gives CASSHQTVGTEAFF.

Regarding this clonotype: A much bigger clone sits one base away, suggesting this may be a read error. The genes are TRBV6-9 and TRBJ2-7; D not certain. V lost 7 bases, J lost 13 bases, and 14 bases lay in between. Germline lookup yields CDR1 MNHGY and CDR2 SVAAGI. There are 10 residues in the CDR3. In DNA form, the CDR3 reads TGTGCCAGCAATTACACGGTCTGTTACTTC. It specifies CASNYTVCYF.

The chain joins TRBV18 to TRBJ2-1; maybe TRBD1 (6 bases). The CDR3 consists of 13 residues. From germline, CDR1 is KGHSH and CDR2 LQKENI. V was pared by 3 bases and J by 7 bases, with 10 bases between. CDR3 amino acids: CASSPNRENEQFF. The CDR3 coding sequence is TGTGCCAGCTCACCGAACAGGGAGAATGAGCAGTTCTTC.

The V call is TRBV7-3, the J call TRBJ1-1; the D is unclear. This CDR3 is built from 13 residues. The V and J ends lost 3 bases and 8 bases respectively, with 13 bases between them. Germline loops: CDR1 SGHTA, CDR2 FQGTGA. The DNA for the CDR3 is TGTGCCAGCAGCTTGTCCCCAGGACTAGAAGCTTTCTTT. Translation: CASSLSPGLEAFF.

This clonotype was seen many times. The chain has TRBV29-1 and TRBJ2-5; the D is unclear. Between the trimmed V and J ends, which lost 3 bases and 5 bases, there was a span of 13 bases. The CDR3 covers 13 residues. In germline, CDR1 is SQVTM, CDR2 ANQGSEA. CDR3 amino acids: CSVDRAAWETQYF. Here the CDR3 DNA reads TGCAGCGTTGATAGGGCGGCATGGGAGACCCAGTACTTC.

The genes are TRBV2 and TRBJ2-3; no firm D call. V lost 3 bases, J lost 4 bases, and 14 bases lay in between. The CDR3 has 15 residues. Germline CDR1 SNHLY, CDR2 FYNNEI. The CDR3 loop reads CASSDDWVFADTQYF. The CDR3 bases are TGTGCCAGCAGTGACGACTGGGTTTTCGCAGATACGCAGTATTTT.

Only a few counts were recorded for this clonotype. V is TRBV20-1 and J is TRBJ2-5, with 13 bases fitting TRBD2. After removal of 8 bases from V and 6 bases from J, the junction contained 6 bases not matched to a gene. The CDR3 sequence is 13 residues long. Germline CDR1 and CDR2: DFQATT and SNEGSKA (reference sequence). CDR3 region: CSTGLAGVQTQYF. Here the CDR3 DNA reads TGCAGTACAGGACTAGCGGGAGTTCAGACCCAGTACTTC.

The J gene is TRBJ2-1, the V gene TRBV7-9; 7 nucleotides agree with TRBD2. From germline, CDR1 is SEHNR and CDR2 FQNEAQ (reference sequence). V lost 4 bases, J lost 1 base, and 7 bases stayed unmatched. The CDR3 has 16 residues. The CDR3 DNA sequence: TGTGCCAGCAGCTCCCCCGAGCGGGGATCCTACAATGAGCAGTTCTTC. It codes for CASSSPERGSYNEQFF.

This clonotype occurred a few times. The chain recombines TRBV20-1 with TRBJ2-1; TRBD2 matches 7 bases. Losses at the gene ends were 4 bases for V and 4 bases for J; bases not matched to a gene: 7. The germline CDR1 and CDR2 sequences are DFQATT and SNEGSKA (reference sequence). The length of the CDR3 is 14 residues. The CDR3 loop reads CSAIGGSTYNEQFF. CDR3 sequence (DNA): TGCAGTGCTATCGGCGGGAGTACTTACAATGAGCAGTTCTTC.

This clonotype occurred once. This chain links TRBV20-1 with TRBJ1-2; the match to TRBD1 covers 8 bases. CDR1 is DFQATT, CDR2 SNEGSKA, per germline (reference sequence). V shed 5 bases and J 5 bases; nucleotides not matched to a gene: 19. This CDR3 spans 17 amino acids. The CDR3: CSAGHSAGQDTRYGYTF. CDR3 nucleotide sequence: TGCAGTGCTGGACACTCAGCGGGACAGGATACCCGATATGGCTACACCTTC.

The chain carries TRBV29-1 and TRBJ2-3; TRBD2 matches at 13 bases. This CDR3 has 14 residues. Per the germline V gene, CDR1 is SQVTM and CDR2 is ANQGSEA. J lost 3 bases, V lost 7 bases, and 4 bases had no gene match. CDR3 in amino acids: CSAMGLAGTDTQYF. For the CDR3, the DNA is TGCAGCGCTATGGGACTAGCGGGGACAGATACGCAGTATTTT.

The rearrangement joins TRBV12-3 or TRBV12-4 to TRBJ1-1, with D maybe TRBD1 (5 bases). There are 14 residues in the CDR3. With 5 bases removed from V and 1 base from J, the gap between germline ends came to 11 bases. Written as DNA, the CDR3 is TGTGCCAGCAGTGTCAGGGTTGGGAACACTGAAGCTTTCTTT. Its translation is CASSVRVGNTEAFF.

At least ten counts were recorded for this clonotype. J is TRBJ1-2 and V is TRBV30; TRBD1 might be the D (5 bases). V dropped 2 bases and J dropped 7 bases, with 17 bases sitting between them. CDR3 size: 14 residues. CDR1 GTSNPN and CDR2 SVGIG come from the germline V gene (reference sequence). CDR3 in DNA: TGTGCCTGGAGTCCCGGACAAGGGGTACGTGGCTACACCTTC. This sequence encodes CAWSPGQGVRGYTF.

This clonotype occurred a few times. The chain combines TRBV18 with TRBJ2-7; no clear D gene. Germline V CDR1 and CDR2: KGHSH, LQKENI. CDR3 length equals 13 residues. Trimming pared 3 bases from V and 3 bases from J, leaving 9 bases between. CDR3 DNA: TGTGCCAGCTCACCTCCGAACATCTACGAGCAGTACTTC. Translating it yields CASSPPNIYEQYF.

This clonotype has a count of ten or more. This chain uses TRBV3-1 with TRBJ2-7; 9 bases fit TRBD2. The CDR3 has 14 residues. The V segment lost 4 bases and the J segment 3 bases; nucleotides outside the gene matches: 4. Looked up from germline, CDR1 is LGHDT and CDR2 is YNNKEL (reference sequence). CDR3 protein: CASSPRAGGYEQYF. Written as DNA, the CDR3 is TGTGCCAGCAGCCCACGAGCGGGGGGCTACGAGCAGTACTTC.

The table lists this clonotype with a few counts. V and J are TRBV7-8 and TRBJ1-2; D possibly corresponds to TRBD1 (6 bases). Per germline, CDR1 SGHVS and CDR2 FQNEAQ. V lost 5 bases, J lost 2 bases, and 18 bases lay in between. The CDR3 is 16 residues long. The CDR3 is CASSPEGGHLNYGYTF. CDR3 in DNA: TGTGCCAGCAGCCCAGAGGGGGGACACCTCAACTATGGCTACACCTTC.

The CDR3 loop is CASSERPGQGGAVAKNIQYF. The CDR3 nucleotides read TGTGCCAGCAGCGAGCGCCCGGGACAAGGGGGTGCCGTAGCCAAAAACATTCAGTACTTC. V gene TRBV9 combines with J gene TRBJ2-4, with D possibly matching TRBD1 (6 bases). Trimming removed 3 bases at V and 0 bases at J, with 25 bases between. CDR3 length: 20 amino acids. CDR1 is SGDLS, CDR2 YYNGEE, per germline.

This clonotype was observed a few times. This chain's CDR3 is CAISDVGAEAFF. The CDR3 bases are TGTGCCATCTCGGACGTTGGGGCTGAAGCTTTCTTT. This chain links TRBV6-1 with TRBJ1-1; D unresolved. Germline values: CDR1 MNHNS, CDR2 SASEGT. Trimming stripped 10 bases from V and 6 bases from J, with 15 bases between. The CDR3 is 12 residues long.

The chain links TRBV3-1 to TRBJ2-1; D is possibly TRBD1 (5 bases). The CDR3 length is 15 residues. Germline-derived CDR1 and CDR2 are LGHDT and YNNKEL (reference sequence). V lost 1 base to trimming and J lost 9 bases, with 16 bases between them. The CDR3 DNA is TGTGCCAGCAGCCAAGGCGGCAGAGGCCAGGGTGAGCAGTTCTTC. It specifies CASSQGGRGQGEQFF.

This chain joins TRBV25-1 and TRBJ2-1; D is unclear. Germline V CDR1 and CDR2: MGHDK, SYGVNS. The CDR3 is made up of 14 amino acids. Trimming pared 6 bases from V and 0 bases from J, leaving 9 bases between. DNA for the CDR3: TGTGCCAGCAGCTGCTGGGACTCCTACAATGAGCAGTTCTTC. Translated, it gives CASSCWDSYNEQFF.

CDR3 region: CASSQTRMKDEKLFF. The CDR3 region has the DNA TGTGCCAGCAGCCAGACGCGGATGAAGGATGAAAAACTGTTTTTT. This sequence joins TRBV3-1 and TRBJ1-4; D uncertain. Germline CDR1 is LGHDT and CDR2 is YNNKEL (reference sequence). With 3 bases removed from V and 6 bases from J, the gap between germline ends came to 14 bases. CDR3 size: 15 residues.

Concerning this clonotype itself: A much larger clone differs from this one at a single base, so this may be a read error. This chain uses TRBV11-2 with TRBJ2-1; 8 nucleotides agree with TRBD2. Germline loops: CDR1 SGHAT, CDR2 FQNNGV. The CDR3 length is 15 residues. CDR3 bases: TGTGCCAGCAGCTTAGGACTAGCGACCTACAATGGGCAGTTCTTC. It specifies CASSLGLATYNGQFF.

This clonotype was seen many times. This chain uses TRBV6-2 or TRBV6-3 with TRBJ2-7, with 15 bases lining up with TRBD2. This CDR3 region has 19 residues. The trim removed 5 bases at V and 3 bases at J, leaving 14 bases unmatched. Germline loops: CDR1 MNHEY, CDR2 SVGEGT. The CDR3 nucleotides read TGTGCCAGCAGTCTTCGATCGGGACTAGCGGGAGGATCCTTCTACGAGCAGTACTTC. Amino acids: CASSLRSGLAGGSFYEQYF.

This chain uses TRBV3-1 with TRBJ1-2; TRBD1 is a possible D gene (6 bases). Germline values: CDR1 LGHDT, CDR2 YNNKEL (reference sequence). This CDR3 region has 14 residues. Trimming pared 3 bases from V and 5 bases from J, leaving 13 bases between. The CDR3 DNA reads as TGTGCCAGCAGCCACGCGGACAGCGTGTATGGCTACACCTTC. The encoded protein is CASSHADSVYGYTF.

This clonotype has just a few counts. The chain recombines TRBV27 with TRBJ2-3, with 9 bases that match TRBD2. Germline CDR1 and CDR2: MNHEY and SMNVEV (reference sequence). The CDR3 has 14 amino acids. Germline trimming cut 2 bases from V and 6 bases from J; bases unmatched to any gene: 3. The CDR3 here is CASSLDLAGDTQYF. As DNA, the CDR3 is TGTGCCAGCAGTTTAGACCTAGCGGGGGATACGCAGTATTTT.

The J gene is TRBJ1-1, the V gene TRBV5-1, with unresolved D. This CDR3 has 13 residues. Per the germline V gene, CDR1 is SGHRS and CDR2 is YFSETQ. Trimming left V 1 base short and J 6 bases short, with 10 bases between. CDR3 amino acids: CASSLKPGSEAFF. CDR3 nucleotide sequence: TGCGCCAGCAGCTTGAAGCCGGGATCTGAAGCTTTCTTT. Looking up the rest from reference TRBV5-1 and TRBJ1-1 gives the full variable domain: KAGVTQTPRYLIKTRGQQVTLSCSPISGHRSVSWYQQTPGQGLQFLFEYFSETQRNKGNFPGRFSGRQFSNSRSEMNVSTLELGDSALYLCASSLKPGSEAFFGQGTRLTVV.

This chain joins TRBV10-3 and TRBJ2-1; D is unclear. The V end lost 2 bases, the J end lost 9 bases, and 5 bases lay between the germline ends. The CDR3 runs to 11 residues. Germline V lookup: CDR1 ENHRY, CDR2 SYGVKD. The CDR3 protein is CAISEGREQFF. The DNA for the CDR3 is TGTGCCATCAGTGAGGGCCGTGAGCAGTTCTTC.

Points on this clonotype: This may come from a read error, since a much larger clone is one base off. This chain's CDR3 is CASAGGSNHPQHF. The CDR3 DNA follows: TGTGCCAGCGCAGGGGGGAGCAATCACCCCCAGCATTTT. The chain employs TRBV7-2 and TRBJ1-5, with TRBD1 identical over 7 bases. CDR1 is SGHTA, CDR2 FQGNSA, per germline. This CDR3 has 13 amino acids.

This chain links TRBV5-1 with TRBJ2-5; 9 nucleotides match TRBD2. Losses at the gene ends were 4 bases for V and 2 bases for J; bases not matched to a gene: 9. This CDR3 has 16 amino acids. Germline V gives CDR1 SGHRS, CDR2 YFSETQ. The CDR3 region is CASSHSRLAVQETQYF. The CDR3 DNA is TGCGCCAGCAGCCATTCCAGACTAGCGGTTCAAGAGACCCAGTACTTC.

This clonotype was detected a few times. V is TRBV4-1 and J is TRBJ2-1; D ambiguous. This CDR3 comprises 12 residues. Germline V gene lookup returns CDR1 MGHRA and CDR2 YSYEKL. Trimming removed 1 base from V and 7 bases from J, with 5 bases in between. The CDR3: CASSQGQNEQFF. The DNA for the CDR3 is TGCGCCAGCAGCCAAGGGCAAAATGAGCAGTTCTTC.

This clonotype was seen at least ten times. The rearrangement joins TRBV6-2 or TRBV6-3 to TRBJ2-7; 10 bases are a match to TRBD2. CDR3 length: 15 residues. V trimming: 6 bases; J trimming: 0 bases; junction bases outside the gene matches: 5. The germline CDR1 and CDR2 sequences are MNHEY and SVGEGT. The CDR3 loop is CASSSGLADSYEQYF. Here the CDR3 DNA reads TGTGCCAGCAGCTCCGGACTAGCGGACTCCTACGAGCAGTACTTC.